Below are 5 T cell receptor beta chains sequenced from a single sample in a study of radiotherapy plus CTLA-4 blockade in lung cancer. Using immunoSEQ multiplex PCR, the repertoire was profiled, and TCRdb retains in-frame clones only, with some absent. The table lists 80,000 or so clones, 78% of them singletons. This sample comprised peripheral blood, obtained from a patient treated with radiotherapy plus ipilimumab. The receptors shown here come from a human donor with non-small cell lung cancer whose response to radiotherapy plus ipilimumab could not be evaluated. Some clones in this sample may be carry-over from other donors' samples.

The V call is TRBV27, the J call TRBJ2-7, with TRBD2 matching 8 bases. Germline CDR1 and CDR2: MNHEY and SMNVEV (reference sequence). This CDR3 contains 18 residues. Trimming at V came to 5 bases and at J to 1 base, leaving 16 bases not matched to a gene. The CDR3 DNA is TGTGCCAGCAGTCCTCGCAACGGGGGGGCGGGGGGATCCTACGAGCAGTACTTC. This sequence encodes CASSPRNGGAGGSYEQYF.

The CDR3, as DNA: TGTGCCAGCAGCTTGGCTGGGACTAGCGTCGATGAGCAGTTCTTC. The encoded protein is CASSLAGTSVDEQFF. The chain employs TRBV5-4 and TRBJ2-1, with TRBD2 matching over 10 bases. Losses at the gene ends were 0 bases for V and 8 bases for J; bases not matched to a gene: 5. CDR3 size: 15 residues. Germline CDR1 reads SGHNT; CDR2 reads YYREEE (reference sequence).

The chain is built from TRBV7-2 and TRBJ2-1; D possibly corresponds to TRBD1 (6 bases). Germline assignment: CDR1 SGHTA and CDR2 FQGNSA. Trimming took 1 base from V and 4 from J, leaving 14 bases between them. This CDR3 has 16 amino acids. The CDR3, as DNA: TGTGCCAGCAGCTTAGGAGGGGCCAGGGGATACAATGAGCAGTTCTTC. Translated, it gives CASSLGGARGYNEQFF.

This clone came up a few times. The chain recombines TRBV28 with TRBJ2-1; D remains unclear. With 3 bases removed from V and 0 bases from J, the gap between germline ends came to 18 bases. This CDR3 is 18 amino acids long. Germline CDR1 reads MDHEN; CDR2 reads SYDVKM. The chain's CDR3 is CASSFPRLRSSSYNEQFF. For the CDR3, the DNA is TGTGCCAGCAGTTTCCCAAGACTCCGTAGTTCCTCCTACAATGAGCAGTTCTTC.

CDR3 sequence reads: CASSLVEPEQYF. CDR3 DNA sequence: TGTGCCAGCAGCTTAGTAGAACCCGAGCAGTACTTC. V is TRBV7-2 and J is TRBJ2-7; D is uncertain. The CDR3 is made up of 12 amino acids. Germline values: CDR1 SGHTA, CDR2 FQGNSA. The V end was cut by 1 base, the J end by 6 bases, with 7 bases between.